One sample yielded the 14 T cell receptor beta chains listed below, sequenced in a study of blood T cell repertoires in COVID-19. Sequenced by immunoSEQ multiplex PCR; TCRdb stores in-frame clones only, minus some. This sample has a few hundred thousand clones; 88% occur once, and the top ten carry approximately 2%. Sequencing used PBMCs or T cells enriched from blood (not recorded which). The receptors come from a woman aged 40-49 years who had recovered from COVID-19.

This chain connects TRBV7-2 to TRBJ2-1; TRBD1 matches 9 bases. Looked up from germline, CDR1 is SGHTA and CDR2 is FQGNSA. V lost 0 bases and J lost 2; bases outside the gene matches: 2. This CDR3 spans 16 amino acids. CDR3 region: CASSLAGTGTYNEQFF. The DNA for the CDR3 is TGTGCCAGCAGCTTAGCCGGGACAGGGACCTACAATGAGCAGTTCTTC.

Comments on this clone: Mismatch with germline at one junction end may stem from a read error. V gene TRBV5-5 combines with J gene TRBJ1-1, with 7 positions matching TRBD1. CDR3 length: 13 amino acids. Germline V gene sequence: CDR1 SGHKS, CDR2 YYEKEE (reference sequence). The CDR3 DNA reads TGTGCCAGCATCTTGCAGGGGGACACTGAAGCTTTCTTT. Amino acid sequence: CASILQGDTEAFF.

The chain employs TRBV27 and TRBJ1-6; TRBD1 aligns across 7 bases. The CDR3 runs to 14 residues. The germline CDR1 and CDR2 sequences are MNHEY and SMNVEV (reference sequence). After removal of 5 bases from V and 7 bases from J, the junction contained 5 bases not matched to a gene. The CDR3 bases are TGTGCCAGCAGTCGACAGGGCCGAAATTCACCCCTCCACTTT. The encoded protein is CASSRQGRNSPLHF.

The gene calls are TRBV25-1 and TRBJ1-1; D perhaps matches TRBD1 (5 bases). CDR1 is MGHDK and CDR2 is SYGVNS in the germline V gene. The CDR3 consists of 14 residues. The V end was cut by 5 bases, the J end by 1 base, with 11 bases between. Here the CDR3 reads CASSRDGGNTEAFF. The DNA for the CDR3 is TGTGCCAGCAGTAGGGACGGGGGGAACACTGAAGCTTTCTTT.

The V gene is TRBV15, the J gene TRBJ2-6; D ambiguous. This CDR3 region has 16 residues. Germline loops: CDR1 LNHNV, CDR2 YYDKDF (reference sequence). Trimming shortened V by 0 bases and J by 2 bases, and 8 bases separated the two germline ends. DNA of the CDR3: TGTGCCACCAGCAGAGAACGGGTTACTGGGGCCAACGTCCTGACTTTC. Protein: CATSRERVTGANVLTF.

This clone was found once. The chain links TRBV27 to TRBJ1-1; D is unclear. The length of the CDR3 is 13 residues. Germline CDR1 is MNHEY and CDR2 is SMNVEV (reference sequence). The V gene lost 5 bases and the J gene lost 6 bases, with 13 bases spanning the gap. In DNA form, the CDR3 reads TGTGCCAGCAGTCCTATCCTCGAGGCTGAAGCTTTCTTT. Encoded protein: CASSPILEAEAFF.

The chain combines TRBV20-1 with TRBJ2-7, with 8 nucleotides matching TRBD2. Per the germline V gene, CDR1 is DFQATT and CDR2 is SNEGSKA (reference sequence). J was trimmed by 4 bases and V by 3 bases; bases with no gene match: 8. The CDR3 length is 14 residues. Here the CDR3 reads CSASRLAGLYEQYF. Here the CDR3 DNA reads TGCAGTGCTAGTAGGCTAGCGGGTTTATACGAGCAGTACTTC.

A few counts support this clone. The gene calls are TRBV5-4 and TRBJ1-1; 7 nucleotides line up with TRBD1. Trimming cost V 6 bases and J 4 bases; bases outside gene matches: 6. CDR1 SGHNT and CDR2 YYREEE come from the germline V gene (reference sequence). The length of the CDR3 is 13 residues. CDR3 bases: TGTGCCAGCACCAGCGCAGGGGGCACTGAAGCTTTCTTT. As protein: CASTSAGGTEAFF.

This chain links TRBV27 with TRBJ2-7, with 7 nucleotides matching TRBD1. The CDR3 extends over 18 amino acids. Trimming removed 3 bases from V and 5 bases from J; junction bases left unmatched: 19. Germline values: CDR1 MNHEY, CDR2 SMNVEV (reference sequence). CDR3 in DNA: TGTGCCAGCAGTTTCCTCCCCCCAGGACAGGCTCGCAAGCACGAGCAGTACTTC. Protein: CASSFLPPGQARKHEQYF.

V gene TRBV11-2 combines with J gene TRBJ2-3; D is uncertain. Trimming took 5 bases from V and 2 from J, leaving 5 bases between them. The germline CDR1 and CDR2 sequences are SGHAT and FQNNGV. CDR3 length: 12 residues. For the CDR3, the DNA is TGTGCCAGCAGCCAGTCCACAGATACGCAGTATTTT. Translation: CASSQSTDTQYF.

This clone was counted ten times or more. J is TRBJ2-7 and V is TRBV20-1; the match to TRBD2 covers 7 bases. The CDR3 loop spans 14 amino acids. V lost 3 bases and J lost 2; bases outside the gene matches: 7. Germline CDR1 and CDR2: DFQATT and SNEGSKA (reference sequence). CDR3 in DNA: TGCAGTGCTAGTGGGGGGGGTCCCACCTACGAGCAGTACTTC. Protein sequence: CSASGGGPTYEQYF.

The rearrangement links TRBV7-8 to TRBJ1-5; tentative D call: TRBD1 (5 bases). This CDR3 is 16 amino acids long. Trimming left V 1 base short and J 2 bases short, with 12 bases between. Germline-derived CDR1 and CDR2 are SGHVS and FQNEAQ. The CDR3 coding sequence is TGTGCCAGCAGCTTAGAACACGGGGGAGGCAATCAGCCCCAGCATTTT. Protein sequence: CASSLEHGGGNQPQHF.

The chain combines TRBV6-5 with TRBJ1-1; D not certain. The length of the CDR3 is 15 residues. Trimming took off 2 bases at V and 0 bases at J, with 10 bases between the two ends. Germline CDR1 is MNHEY and CDR2 is SVGAGI. CDR3 in amino acids: CASSYGENMNTEAFF. CDR3 in DNA: TGTGCCAGCAGTTACGGAGAGAACATGAACACTGAAGCTTTCTTT.

The chain recombines TRBV19 with TRBJ1-1; D perhaps matches TRBD1 (6 bases). Germline V gene sequence: CDR1 LNHDA, CDR2 SQIVND (reference sequence). This CDR3 region has 13 residues. V lost 7 bases, J lost 8 bases, and 17 bases lay in between. This CDR3 reads CASNGGRGTEAFF. The CDR3 DNA sequence: TGTGCCAGTAACGGCGGCAGGGGCACCGAAGCTTTCTTT.